The 12 T cell receptor beta chains in this list originate from one sample, sequenced in a study of control samples from healthy donors and cancer patients. Libraries were prepared by immunoSEQ multiplex PCR; TCRdb keeps only in-frame clonotypes and omits some of them. The profile shows around 130,000 clones, about 88% of them singletons. Material: blood. These receptors all come from a man in his fifties or sixties in good health.

V is TRBV27 and J is TRBJ2-2, with D possibly called TRBD1 or TRBD2 (6 bases each). Germline CDR1 MNHEY, CDR2 SMNVEV (reference sequence). This CDR3 is built from 16 residues. V dropped 7 bases and J dropped 5 bases, with 20 bases sitting between them. The CDR3 coding sequence is TGTGCCAGCACCCCGCGGGGACAACCTCCGACCGGGGAGCTGTTTTTT. It specifies CASTPRGQPPTGELFF.

This chain connects TRBV2 to TRBJ1-5, with a possible D match to TRBD1 (5 bases). Between the trimmed V and J ends, which lost 2 bases and 7 bases, there was a span of 15 bases. The germline V gene has CDR1 SNHLY and CDR2 FYNNEI. This CDR3 spans 15 amino acids. The CDR3 nucleotides are TGTGCCAGCAGTGAATCCGAGGGATCAGGGCAGCCCCAGCATTTT. Translated: CASSESEGSGQPQHF.

The chain recombines TRBV6-1 with TRBJ1-1, with D unclear. The CDR3 length is 15 residues. In germline, CDR1 is MNHNS, CDR2 SASEGT. With 1 base removed from V and 0 bases from J, the gap between germline ends came to 9 bases. As DNA, the CDR3 is TGTGCCAGCAGTGAAGGTGACGGATTGAACACTGAAGCTTTCTTT. Amino acids: CASSEGDGLNTEAFF.

The rearrangement uses TRBV6-6 and TRBJ2-5, with TRBD1 as a possible D gene (6 bases). With 6 bases removed from V and 4 bases from J, the gap between germline ends came to 12 bases. This CDR3 has 13 amino acids. Germline-derived CDR1 and CDR2 are MNHNY and SVGAGI (reference sequence). The CDR3 bases are TGTGCCAGCAGCACAGGGATAGGAGAGACCCAGTACTTC. It yields the protein CASSTGIGETQYF.

J is TRBJ2-1 and V is TRBV29-1; D is ambiguous. In germline, CDR1 is SQVTM, CDR2 ANQGSEA. The CDR3 is 15 amino acids. V was trimmed by 3 bases and J by 0 bases, leaving 12 bases between them. Here the CDR3 reads CSVEVLLSSYNEQFF. Written as DNA, the CDR3 is TGCAGCGTTGAGGTTTTACTTAGCTCCTACAATGAGCAGTTCTTC.

The chain recombines TRBV27 with TRBJ2-1; D may be TRBD1 or TRBD2 (5 bases each). Germline-derived CDR1 and CDR2 are MNHEY and SMNVEV (reference sequence). The CDR3 sequence is 13 residues long. Trimming took 5 bases from V and 2 from J, leaving 7 bases between them. This CDR3 is CASSPGPYNEQFF. The CDR3 bases are TGTGCCAGCAGTCCGGGACCCTACAATGAGCAGTTCTTC.

The chain combines TRBV11-3 with TRBJ2-7, with D possibly matching TRBD1 (6 bases). The CDR3 spans 15 residues. CDR1 is SGHNT, CDR2 YENEEA, per germline. V dropped 5 bases and J dropped 5 bases, with 19 bases sitting between them. CDR3 DNA: TGTGCCAGCAGCACAAGACAGGTGTATGATAACGAGCAGTACTTC. Translation: CASSTRQVYDNEQYF.

The chain links TRBV30 to TRBJ2-5, with 7 bases identical to TRBD1. CDR1 and CDR2 (germline): GTSNPN, SVGIG (reference sequence). V lost 0 bases and J lost 4; bases outside the gene matches: 11. CDR3 length: 16 amino acids. CDR3 sequence reads: CAWSVIGQGVGETQYF. CDR3 sequence (DNA): TGTGCCTGGAGTGTAATTGGTCAGGGGGTTGGAGAGACCCAGTACTTC.

V and J are TRBV11-2 and TRBJ1-1; D may be TRBD1 (5 bases). The V end was cut by 1 base, the J end by 4 bases, with 13 bases between. The CDR3 covers 15 residues. Germline-derived CDR1 and CDR2 are SGHAT and FQNNGV. CDR3 nucleotide sequence: TGTGCCAGCAGCTTAGGGGGACTCGGGAGCACTGAAGCTTTCTTT. This encodes CASSLGGLGSTEAFF.

The chain's CDR3 is CASSSTGAQSWRYF. In DNA, the CDR3 is TGCGCCAGCAGCTCGACGGGGGCCCAGTCTTGGCGGTACTTC. The chain uses TRBV5-1 and TRBJ2-7; D could derive from TRBD1 or TRBD2 (6 bases each). The germline V and J ends were trimmed by 3 bases and 12 bases, with 22 bases remaining between them. This CDR3 is 14 amino acids long. Germline-derived CDR1 and CDR2 are SGHRS and YFSETQ.

The V gene is TRBV3-1 (or the pseudogene TRBV3-2), the J gene TRBJ1-1; no firm D call. The germline V gene has CDR1 LGHDT and CDR2 YNNKEL (reference sequence). V was trimmed by 5 bases and J by 3 bases, leaving 10 bases between them. The CDR3 is made up of 13 amino acids. The CDR3 is CASSSQVHTEAFF. CDR3 in DNA: TGTGCCAGCAGCTCCCAGGTGCACACTGAAGCTTTCTTT.

This clone has just a few counts. The J gene is TRBJ1-2, the V gene TRBV14, with D perhaps matching TRBD1 (5 bases). Germline lookup yields CDR1 SGHDN and CDR2 FVKESK. The CDR3 is 13 amino acids. Trimming cost V 4 bases and J 4 bases, with 10 bases left between them. In DNA, the CDR3 is TGTGCCAGCAGCCTTGGGGGGTCCTATGGCTACACCTTC. This translates into CASSLGGSYGYTF.